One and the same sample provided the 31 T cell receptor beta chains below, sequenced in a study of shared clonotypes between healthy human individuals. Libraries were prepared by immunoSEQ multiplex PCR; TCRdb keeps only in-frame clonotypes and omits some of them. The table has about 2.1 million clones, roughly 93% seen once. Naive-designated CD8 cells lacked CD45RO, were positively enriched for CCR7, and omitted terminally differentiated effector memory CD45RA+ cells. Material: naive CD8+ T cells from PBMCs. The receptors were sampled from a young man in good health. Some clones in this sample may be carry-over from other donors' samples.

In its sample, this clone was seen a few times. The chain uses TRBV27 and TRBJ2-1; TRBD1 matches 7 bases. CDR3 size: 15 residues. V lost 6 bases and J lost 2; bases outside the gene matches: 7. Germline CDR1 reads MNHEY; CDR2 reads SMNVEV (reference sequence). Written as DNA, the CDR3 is TGTGCCAGCAGGCAGACAGGGCAACCCTACAATGAGCAGTTCTTC. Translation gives CASRQTGQPYNEQFF.

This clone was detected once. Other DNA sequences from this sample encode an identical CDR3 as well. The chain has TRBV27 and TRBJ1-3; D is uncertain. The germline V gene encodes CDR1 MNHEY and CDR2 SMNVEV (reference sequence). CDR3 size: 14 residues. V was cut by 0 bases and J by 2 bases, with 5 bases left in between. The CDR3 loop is CASSLSFAGNTIYF. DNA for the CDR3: TGTGCCAGCAGTTTATCGTTCGCTGGAAACACCATATATTTT.

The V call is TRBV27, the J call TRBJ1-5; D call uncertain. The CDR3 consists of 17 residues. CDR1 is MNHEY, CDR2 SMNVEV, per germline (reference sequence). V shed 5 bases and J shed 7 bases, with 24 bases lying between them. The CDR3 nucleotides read TGTGCCAGCAGTCCAACCCGCCTACTGGGCGCTGGGCAGCCCCAGCATTTT. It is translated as CASSPTRLLGAGQPQHF.

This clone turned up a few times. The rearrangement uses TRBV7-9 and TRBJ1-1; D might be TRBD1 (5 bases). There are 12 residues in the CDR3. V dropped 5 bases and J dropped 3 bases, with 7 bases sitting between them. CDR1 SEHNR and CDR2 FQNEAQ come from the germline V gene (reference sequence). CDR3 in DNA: TGTGCCAGCAGCGGAGGGGACACTGAAGCTTTCTTT. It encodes CASSGGDTEAFF.

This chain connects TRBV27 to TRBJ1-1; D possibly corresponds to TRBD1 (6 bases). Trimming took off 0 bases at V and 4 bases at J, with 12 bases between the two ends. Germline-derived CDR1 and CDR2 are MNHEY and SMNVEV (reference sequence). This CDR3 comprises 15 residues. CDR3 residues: CASSLSQTGVTEAFF. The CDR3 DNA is TGTGCCAGCAGTTTATCACAGACAGGCGTCACTGAAGCTTTCTTT.

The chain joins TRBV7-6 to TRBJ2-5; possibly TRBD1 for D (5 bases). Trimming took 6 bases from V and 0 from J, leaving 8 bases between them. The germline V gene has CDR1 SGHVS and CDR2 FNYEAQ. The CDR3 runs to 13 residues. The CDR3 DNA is TGTGCCAGCAGTGCAGGGTACCAAGAGACCCAGTACTTC. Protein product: CASSAGYQETQYF.

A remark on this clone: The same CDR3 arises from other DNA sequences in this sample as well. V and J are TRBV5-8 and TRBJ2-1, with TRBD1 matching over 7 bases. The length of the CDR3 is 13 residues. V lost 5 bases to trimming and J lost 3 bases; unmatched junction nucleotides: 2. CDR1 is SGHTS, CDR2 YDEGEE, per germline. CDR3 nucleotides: TGTGCCAGCAGGCGACAGGGCTACAATGAGCAGTTCTTC. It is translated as CASRRQGYNEQFF. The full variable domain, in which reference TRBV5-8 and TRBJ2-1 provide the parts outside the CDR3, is EAGVTQSPTHLIKTRGQQATLRCSPISGHTSVYWYQQALGLGLQFLLWYDEGEERNRGNFPPRFSGRQFPNYSSELNVNALELEDSALYLCASRRQGYNEQFFGPGTRLTVL.

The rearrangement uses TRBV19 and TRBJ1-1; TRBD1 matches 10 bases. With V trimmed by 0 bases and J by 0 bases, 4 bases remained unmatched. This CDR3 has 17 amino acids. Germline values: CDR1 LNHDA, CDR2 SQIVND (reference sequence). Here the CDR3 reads CASSIDWTGGVNTEAFF. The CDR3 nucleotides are TGTGCCAGTAGTATAGATTGGACAGGGGGAGTGAACACTGAAGCTTTCTTT.

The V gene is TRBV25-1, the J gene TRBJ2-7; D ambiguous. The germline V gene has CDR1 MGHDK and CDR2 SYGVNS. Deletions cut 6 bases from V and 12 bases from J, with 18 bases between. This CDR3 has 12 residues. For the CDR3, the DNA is TGTGCCAGCAGCTTCTTCGGTTCAGGCCGGTACTTC. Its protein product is CASSFFGSGRYF.

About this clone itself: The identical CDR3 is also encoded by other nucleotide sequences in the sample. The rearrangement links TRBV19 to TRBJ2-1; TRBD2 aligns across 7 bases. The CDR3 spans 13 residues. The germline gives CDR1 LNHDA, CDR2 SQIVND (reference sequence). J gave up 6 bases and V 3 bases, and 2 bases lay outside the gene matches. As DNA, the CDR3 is TGTGCCAGTAGTATTACGGGGGGCAATGAGCAGTTCTTC. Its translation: CASSITGGNEQFF.

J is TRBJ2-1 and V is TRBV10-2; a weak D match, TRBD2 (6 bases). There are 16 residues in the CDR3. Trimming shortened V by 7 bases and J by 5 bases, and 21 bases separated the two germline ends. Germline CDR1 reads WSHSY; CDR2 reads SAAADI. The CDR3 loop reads CASTSRWGDGNNEQFF. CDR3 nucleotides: TGCGCCAGCACCTCCCGATGGGGGGACGGGAACAATGAGCAGTTCTTC.

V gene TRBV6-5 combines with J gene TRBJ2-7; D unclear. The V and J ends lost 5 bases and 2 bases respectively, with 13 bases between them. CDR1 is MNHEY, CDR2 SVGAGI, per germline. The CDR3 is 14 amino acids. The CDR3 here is CASSPTREPYEQYF. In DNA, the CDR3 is TGTGCCAGCAGTCCAACACGCGAACCCTACGAGCAGTACTTC.

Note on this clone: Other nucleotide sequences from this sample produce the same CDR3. CDR3 DNA: TGTGCCAGCAGCTTAGCCGTGGGGGAGCAGTTCTTC. Translating gives CASSLAVGEQFF. The rearrangement uses TRBV7-9 and TRBJ2-1; D is unclear. This CDR3 has 12 residues. V was shortened by 0 bases and J by 10 bases, with 7 bases between the two germline ends. The germline CDR1 and CDR2 sequences are SEHNR and FQNEAQ (reference sequence). Using reference TRBV7-9 and TRBJ2-1 for the parts outside the CDR3, the full variable domain is DTGVSQNPRHKITKRGQNVTFRCDPISEHNRLYWYRQTLGQGPEFLTYFQNEAQLEKSRLLSDRFSAERPKGSFSTLEIQRTEQGDSAMYLCASSLAVGEQFFGPGTRLTVL.

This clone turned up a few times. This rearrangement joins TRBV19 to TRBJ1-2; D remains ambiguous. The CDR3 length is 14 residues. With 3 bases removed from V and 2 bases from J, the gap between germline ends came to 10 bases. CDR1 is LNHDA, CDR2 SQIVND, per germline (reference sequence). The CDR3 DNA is TGTGCCAGTAGTATTAGCAGCTTAAACTATGGCTACACCTTC. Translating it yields CASSISSLNYGYTF.

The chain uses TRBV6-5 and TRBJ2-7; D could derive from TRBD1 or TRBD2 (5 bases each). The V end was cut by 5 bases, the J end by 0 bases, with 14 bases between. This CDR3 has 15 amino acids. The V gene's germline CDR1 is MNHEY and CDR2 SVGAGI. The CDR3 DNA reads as TGTGCCAGCAGTAACCCAGGGACGGGCTCCTACGAGCAGTACTTC. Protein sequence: CASSNPGTGSYEQYF.

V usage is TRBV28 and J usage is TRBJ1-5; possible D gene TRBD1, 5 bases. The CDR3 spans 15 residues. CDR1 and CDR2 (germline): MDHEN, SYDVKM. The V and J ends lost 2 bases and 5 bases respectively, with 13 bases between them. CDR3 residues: CASSLRGRIYQPQHF. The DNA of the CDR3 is TGTGCCAGCAGTTTACGGGGACGGATTTATCAGCCCCAGCATTTT. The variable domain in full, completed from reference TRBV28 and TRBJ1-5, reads DVKVTQSSRYLVKRTGEKVFLECVQDMDHENMFWYRQDPGLGLRLIYFSYDVKMKEKGDIPEGYSVSREKKERFSLILESASTNQTSMYLCASSLRGRIYQPQHFGDGTRLSIL.

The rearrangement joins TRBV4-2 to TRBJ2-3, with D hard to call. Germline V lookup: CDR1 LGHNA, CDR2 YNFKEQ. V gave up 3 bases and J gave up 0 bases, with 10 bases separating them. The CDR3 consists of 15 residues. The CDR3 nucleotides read TGTGCCAGCAGCCATGCGGAAGCTAGCACAGATACGCAGTATTTT. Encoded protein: CASSHAEASTDTQYF.

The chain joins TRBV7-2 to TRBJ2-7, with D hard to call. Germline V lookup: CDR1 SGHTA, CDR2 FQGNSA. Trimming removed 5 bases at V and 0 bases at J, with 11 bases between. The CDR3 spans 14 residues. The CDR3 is CASSPSSSSYEQYF. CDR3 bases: TGTGCCAGCAGCCCCTCTTCCAGCTCCTACGAGCAGTACTTC.

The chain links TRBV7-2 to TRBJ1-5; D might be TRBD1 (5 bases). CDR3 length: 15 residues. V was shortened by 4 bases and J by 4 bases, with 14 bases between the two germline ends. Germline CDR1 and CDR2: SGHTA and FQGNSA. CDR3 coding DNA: TGTGCCAGCAGCTATGGACACCTATTTAATCAGCCCCAGCATTTT. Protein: CASSYGHLFNQPQHF.

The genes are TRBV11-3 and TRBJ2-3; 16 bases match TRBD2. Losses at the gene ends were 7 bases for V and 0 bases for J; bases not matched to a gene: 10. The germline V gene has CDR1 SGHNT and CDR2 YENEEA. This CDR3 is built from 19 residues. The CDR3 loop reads CASTLRGLAGGPSTDTQYF. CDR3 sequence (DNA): TGTGCCAGCACCCTTAGGGGACTAGCGGGAGGGCCAAGCACAGATACGCAGTATTTT.

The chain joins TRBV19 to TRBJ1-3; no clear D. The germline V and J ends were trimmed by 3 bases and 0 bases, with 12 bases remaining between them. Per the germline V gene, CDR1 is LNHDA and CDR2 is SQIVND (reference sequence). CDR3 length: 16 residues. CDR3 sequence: CASSILPGPSGNTIYF. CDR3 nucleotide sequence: TGTGCCAGTAGTATCCTTCCGGGCCCCTCTGGAAACACCATATATTTT.

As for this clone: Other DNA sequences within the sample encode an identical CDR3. The CDR3 region is CASSGGYEQYF. The CDR3 DNA reads TGCGCCAGCAGCGGGGGTTACGAGCAGTACTTC. J is TRBJ2-7 and V is TRBV5-1; D is possibly TRBD1 or TRBD2 (5 bases each). Germline lookup yields CDR1 SGHRS and CDR2 YFSETQ. This CDR3 region has 11 residues. Trimming cost V 4 bases and J 4 bases, with 6 bases left between them.

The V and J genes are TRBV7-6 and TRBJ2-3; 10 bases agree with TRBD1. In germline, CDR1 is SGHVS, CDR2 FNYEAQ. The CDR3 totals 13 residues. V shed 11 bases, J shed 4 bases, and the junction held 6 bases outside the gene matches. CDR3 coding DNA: TGTGCCGGGCGGGACAGGGGATCAGATACGCAGTATTTT. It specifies CAGRDRGSDTQYF.

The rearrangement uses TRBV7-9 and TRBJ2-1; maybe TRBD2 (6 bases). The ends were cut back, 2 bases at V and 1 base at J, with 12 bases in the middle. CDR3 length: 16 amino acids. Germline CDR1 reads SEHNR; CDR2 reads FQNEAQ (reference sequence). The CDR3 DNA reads TGTGCCAGCAGCTTAAGTCACCGGGAGTCCTACAATGAGCAGTTCTTC. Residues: CASSLSHRESYNEQFF.

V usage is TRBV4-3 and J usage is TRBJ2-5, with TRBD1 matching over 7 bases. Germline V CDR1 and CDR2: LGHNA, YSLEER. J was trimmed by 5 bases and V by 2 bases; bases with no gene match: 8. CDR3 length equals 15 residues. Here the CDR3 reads CASSQLPDRRETQYF. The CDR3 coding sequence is TGCGCCAGCAGCCAACTACCGGACAGGCGGGAGACCCAGTACTTC.

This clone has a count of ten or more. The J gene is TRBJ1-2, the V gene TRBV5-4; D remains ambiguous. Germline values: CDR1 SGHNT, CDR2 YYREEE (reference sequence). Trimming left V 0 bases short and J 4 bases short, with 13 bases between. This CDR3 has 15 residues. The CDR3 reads CASSLEPGDTYGYTF. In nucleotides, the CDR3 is TGTGCCAGCAGCTTGGAACCTGGGGATACCTATGGCTACACCTTC.

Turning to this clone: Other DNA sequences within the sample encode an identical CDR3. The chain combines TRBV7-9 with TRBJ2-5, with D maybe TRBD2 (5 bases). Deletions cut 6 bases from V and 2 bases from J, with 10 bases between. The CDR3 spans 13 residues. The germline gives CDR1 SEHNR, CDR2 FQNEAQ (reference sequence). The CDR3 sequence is CASSSPGQETQYF. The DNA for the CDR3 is TGTGCCAGCAGTTCCCCGGGGCAAGAGACCCAGTACTTC.

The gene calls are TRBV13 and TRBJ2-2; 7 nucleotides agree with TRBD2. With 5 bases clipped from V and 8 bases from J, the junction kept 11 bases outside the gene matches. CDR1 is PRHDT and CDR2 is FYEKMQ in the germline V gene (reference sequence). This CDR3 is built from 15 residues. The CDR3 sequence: CASSTARLALGELFF. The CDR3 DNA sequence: TGTGCCAGCAGCACCGCCCGACTAGCTCTGGGGGAGCTGTTTTTT.

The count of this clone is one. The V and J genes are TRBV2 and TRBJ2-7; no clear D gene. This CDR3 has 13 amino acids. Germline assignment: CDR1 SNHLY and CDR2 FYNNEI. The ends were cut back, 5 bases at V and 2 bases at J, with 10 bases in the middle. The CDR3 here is CASSLARAYEQYF. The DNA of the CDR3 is TGTGCCAGCAGTTTAGCCAGAGCCTACGAGCAGTACTTC.

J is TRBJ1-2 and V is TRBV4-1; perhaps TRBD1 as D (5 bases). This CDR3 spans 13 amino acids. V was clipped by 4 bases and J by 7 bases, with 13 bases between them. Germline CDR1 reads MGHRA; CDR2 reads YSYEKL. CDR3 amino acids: CASSLYGTVGYTF. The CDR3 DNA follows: TGCGCCAGCAGCCTCTATGGGACGGTTGGCTACACCTTC.

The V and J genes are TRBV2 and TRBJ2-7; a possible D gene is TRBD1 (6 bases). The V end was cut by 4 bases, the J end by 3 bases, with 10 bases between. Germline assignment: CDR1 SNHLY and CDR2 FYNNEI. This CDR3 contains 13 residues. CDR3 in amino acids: CASSGQADYEQYF. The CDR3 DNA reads TGTGCCAGCAGTGGACAGGCAGACTACGAGCAGTACTTC.